The entry below gives a single T cell receptor (beta chain) sequence along with its context. The antigen is undetermined. The source of the sample is a study of cytomegalovirus exposure and HLA in healthy donors. Whole-study findings and limits: In an earlier analysis, most TCR beta V segments were productive about 90% or about 30% of the time. A later analysis appeared to link common viral pathogens to several of the most significant clusters.

V was trimmed by 3 bases and J by 7 bases, leaving 15 bases between them. CDR1 and CDR2 from the germline V gene are LNHDA and SQIVND (reference sequence). The CDR3 spans 15 residues. Primers for the PCR totalled 60 Vbeta and 13 Jbeta. Profiled with immunoSEQ multiplex PCR; TCRdb holds only in-frame clones, not every one. The sample holds 150,000 to 200,000 clones, more than 80% seen once. The sequenced sample consisted of PBMCs. The genes are TRBV19 and TRBJ1-4; D might be TRBD1 (6 bases). The sequence was obtained from a boy aged 5-17 years in good health and CMV-seronegative. The chain's CDR3 is CASSISREGGEKLFF. CDR3 nucleotide sequence: TGTGCCAGTAGTATTTCTCGAGAAGGGGGTGAAAAACTGTTTTTT.